The sample holds many counts of the clone carrying this T cell receptor (beta chain). This entry belongs to a study of T cells in Graves' hyperthyroidism and ophthalmopathy. CDR3 length: 13 residues. The J segment lost 3 bases and the V segment lost 5 bases, leaving 3 bases of the junction unmatched. Germline V gene data show CDR1 as SNHLY and CDR2 as FYNNEI. Amplified regions were TCR beta CDR3 sequences from RNA transcripts. The TCR CDR3 first-round RT-PCR relied on the HTBI primer set. TCRdb itself ran the multiplex PCR reads through MiXCR, one entry per CDR3 protein. The sample lists hundreds of thousands of distinct CDR3 sequences, over 35% seen once, with approximately 8.7% in the top ten.

This chain connects TRBV2 to TRBJ1-2; 7 bases are shared with TRBD1. The sample comprised blood. This receptor was taken from a young man with Graves' hyperthyroidism. CDR3 protein: CASSTGDDYGYTF. The CDR3 DNA sequence: TGTGCCAGCAGTACAGGGGACGACTATGGCTACACCTTC.